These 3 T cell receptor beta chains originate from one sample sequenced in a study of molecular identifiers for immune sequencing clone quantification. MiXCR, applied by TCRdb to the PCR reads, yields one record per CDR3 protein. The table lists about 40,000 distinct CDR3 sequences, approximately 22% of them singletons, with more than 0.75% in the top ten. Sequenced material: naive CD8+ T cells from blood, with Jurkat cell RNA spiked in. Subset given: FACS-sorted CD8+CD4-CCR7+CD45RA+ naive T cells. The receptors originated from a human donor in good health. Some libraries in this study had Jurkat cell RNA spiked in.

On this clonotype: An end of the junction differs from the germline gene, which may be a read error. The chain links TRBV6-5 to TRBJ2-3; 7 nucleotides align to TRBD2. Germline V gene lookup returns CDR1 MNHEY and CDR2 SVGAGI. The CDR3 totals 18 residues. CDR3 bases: TGTGCCAGCAGTTACTCGATCAGCGGGGAGCTTACCCCCGATACGCCGTATTTT. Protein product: CASSYSISGELTPDTPYF.

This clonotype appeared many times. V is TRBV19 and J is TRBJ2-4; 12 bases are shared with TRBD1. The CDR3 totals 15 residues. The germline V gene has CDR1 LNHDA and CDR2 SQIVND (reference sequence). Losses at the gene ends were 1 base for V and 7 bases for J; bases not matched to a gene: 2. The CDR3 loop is CASSIGDRGQNIQYF. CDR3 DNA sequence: TGTGCCAGTAGTATAGGGGACAGGGGGCAGAACATTCAGTACTTC.

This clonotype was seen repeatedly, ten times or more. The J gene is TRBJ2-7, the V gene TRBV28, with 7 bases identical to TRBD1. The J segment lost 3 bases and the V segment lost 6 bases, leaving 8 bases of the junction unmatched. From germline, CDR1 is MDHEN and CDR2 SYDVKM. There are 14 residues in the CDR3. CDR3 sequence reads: CASSDDRVSYEQYF. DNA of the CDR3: TGTGCCAGCAGCGATGACAGGGTTAGCTACGAGCAGTACTTC.